The clone carrying this T cell receptor beta chain occurred a few times. The sample comes from a study of blood T cells in healthy people across ages. Trimming cost V 6 bases and J 8 bases, with 22 bases left between them. The germline V gene has CDR1 SGHVS and CDR2 FQNEAQ. The CDR3 length is 15 residues. The authors ran a second PCR of about 6 to 11 cycles using a sample-barcoded 5' primer and a J-beta primer mix. TCRdb analysed the 5' RACE reads with MiXCR anew, one entry per CDR3 protein. The sample carries hundreds of thousands of distinct CDR3 sequences, around 24% recorded once. The sample was also reused in another study, on T cells of mothers and their children. That study reports: Second-PCR amplification with M1S added sample barcodes and 2-4 random nucleotides.

The sample comprised blood. The TCR comes from a boy under 18 in good health. The genes are TRBV7-8 and TRBJ1-2; D is possibly TRBD1 (6 bases). The CDR3 DNA follows: TGTGCCAGCAGTCCCCCAGGGGCCCAACCGGGGGGCTACACCTTC. Encoded protein: CASSPPGAQPGGYTF.